This T cell receptor beta chain was profiled in a study of beta chain features in type 1 diabetes. Looking at the study overall: The study found patients and healthy donors alike in age, gender and cell yields.

Every bit of the isolated RNA underwent reverse transcription, so sequencing read expressed TCRB transcripts. The method was immunoSEQ multiplex PCR; TCRdb's version includes in-frame clones alone and lacks a portion of them. The sample has roughly 370,000 clones; approximately 15% are singletons. Germline V gene data show CDR1 as SEHNR and CDR2 as FQNEAQ (reference sequence). This CDR3 is 14 amino acids long. V gave up 0 bases and J gave up 5 bases; unmatched junction bases: 0. About this clone itself: The antigen is unknown.

Study-level results: For patients, the naive, central memory and Treg TCRB repertoires appeared more alike than for healthy donors. TCRB CDR3s were moderately but significantly shorter in Type 1 diabetes patients in all four CD4+ subsets.

The receptor was isolated from a man aged 25 to 40 in good health. The sequenced material came from naive CD4+ T cells from blood. The chain uses TRBV7-9 and TRBJ2-3; the match to TRBD2 covers 9 bases. The DNA for the CDR3 is TGTGCCAGCAGCTTAGCTAGCGGGGGAGATACGCAGTATTTT. The encoded protein is CASSLASGGDTQYF.